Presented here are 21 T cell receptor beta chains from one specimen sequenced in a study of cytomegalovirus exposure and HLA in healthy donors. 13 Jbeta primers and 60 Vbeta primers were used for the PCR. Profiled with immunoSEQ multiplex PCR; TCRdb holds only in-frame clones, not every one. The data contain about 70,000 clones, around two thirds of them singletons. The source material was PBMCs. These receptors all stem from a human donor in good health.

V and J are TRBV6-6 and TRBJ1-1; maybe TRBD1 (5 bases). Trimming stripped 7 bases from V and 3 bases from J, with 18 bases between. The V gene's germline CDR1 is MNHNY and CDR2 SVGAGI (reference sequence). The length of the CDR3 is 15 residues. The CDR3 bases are TGTGCCAGCATACCCGGGGGGATAGGGGACACTGAAGCTTTCTTT. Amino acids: CASIPGGIGDTEAFF.

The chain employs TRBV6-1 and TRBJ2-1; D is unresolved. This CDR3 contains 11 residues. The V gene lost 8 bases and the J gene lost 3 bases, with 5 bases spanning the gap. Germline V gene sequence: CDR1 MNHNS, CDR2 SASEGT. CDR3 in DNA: TGTGCCAGCCAGGTCTACAATGAGCAGTTCTTC. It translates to CASQVYNEQFF.

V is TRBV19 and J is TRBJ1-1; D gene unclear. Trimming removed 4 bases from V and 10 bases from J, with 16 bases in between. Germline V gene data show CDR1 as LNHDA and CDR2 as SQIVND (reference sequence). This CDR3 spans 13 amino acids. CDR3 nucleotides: TGTGCCAGTAGTAATCCCTCCCACGGTGGAGCTTTCTTT. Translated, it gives CASSNPSHGGAFF.

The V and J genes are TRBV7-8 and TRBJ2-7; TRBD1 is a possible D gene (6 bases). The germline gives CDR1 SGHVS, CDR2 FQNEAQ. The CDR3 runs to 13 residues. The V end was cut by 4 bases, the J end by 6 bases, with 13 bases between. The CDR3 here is CASSSRGGREQYF. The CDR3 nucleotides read TGTGCCAGCAGCTCCCGTGGGGGCCGCGAGCAGTACTTC.

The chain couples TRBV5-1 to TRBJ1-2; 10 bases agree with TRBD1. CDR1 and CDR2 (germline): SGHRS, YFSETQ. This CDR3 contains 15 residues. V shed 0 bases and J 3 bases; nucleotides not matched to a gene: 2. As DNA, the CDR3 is TGCGCCAGCAGCTTGGGGACAGGGGGGGACTATGGCTACACCTTC. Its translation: CASSLGTGGDYGYTF.

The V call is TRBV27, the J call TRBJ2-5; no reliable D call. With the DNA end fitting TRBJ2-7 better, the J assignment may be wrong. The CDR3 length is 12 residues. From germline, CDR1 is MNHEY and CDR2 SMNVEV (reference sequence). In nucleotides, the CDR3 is TGTGCCAGCGGGATGGACTCCTACGAGCAGTACTTC. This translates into CASGMDSYEQYF.

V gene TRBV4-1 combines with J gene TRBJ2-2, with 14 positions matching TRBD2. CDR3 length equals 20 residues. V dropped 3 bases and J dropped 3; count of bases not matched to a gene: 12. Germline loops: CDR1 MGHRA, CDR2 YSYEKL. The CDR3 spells CASSHRSTSGRALYTGELFF. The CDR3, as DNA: TGCGCCAGCAGCCACCGTTCGACTAGCGGGAGGGCCCTTTACACCGGGGAGCTGTTTTTT.

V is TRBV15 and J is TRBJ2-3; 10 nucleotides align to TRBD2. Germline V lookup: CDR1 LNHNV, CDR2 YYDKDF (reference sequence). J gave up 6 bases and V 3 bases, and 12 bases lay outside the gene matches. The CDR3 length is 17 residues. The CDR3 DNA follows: TGTGCCACCAGCAGGAGCCTCCTAGCGGGAGAGGGGGATACGCAGTATTTT. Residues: CATSRSLLAGEGDTQYF.

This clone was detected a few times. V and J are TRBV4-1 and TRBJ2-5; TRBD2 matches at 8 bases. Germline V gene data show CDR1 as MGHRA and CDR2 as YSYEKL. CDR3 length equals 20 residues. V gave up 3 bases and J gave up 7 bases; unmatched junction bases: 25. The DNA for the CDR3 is TGCGCCAGCAGCCAGCGGGTCCGGGGGGGGCGCGCCCAACAAGGGCCGACCCAGTACTTC. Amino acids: CASSQRVRGGRAQQGPTQYF.

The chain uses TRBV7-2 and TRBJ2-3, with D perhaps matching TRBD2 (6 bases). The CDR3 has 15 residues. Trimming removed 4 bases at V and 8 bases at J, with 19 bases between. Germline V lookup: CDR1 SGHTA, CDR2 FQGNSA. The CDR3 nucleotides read TGTGCCAGCAGCTATAGGAGGGGCAGGCGGAGTACGCAGTATTTT. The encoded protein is CASSYRRGRRSTQYF. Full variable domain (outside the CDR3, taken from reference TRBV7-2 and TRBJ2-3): GAGVSQSPSNKVTEKGKDVELRCDPISGHTALYWYRQSLGQGLEFLIYFQGNSAPDKSGLPSDRFSAERTGGSVSTLTIQRTQQEDSAVYLCASSYRRGRRSTQYFGPGTRLTVL.

CDR3 nucleotides: TGTGCCTGGAGTGTACGGACAGGGGCAGTGGGGGGCACGCAGTATTTT. Its translation is CAWSVRTGAVGGTQYF. The V gene is TRBV30, the J gene TRBJ2-3; 9 nucleotides match TRBD1. Trimming cost V 0 bases and J 9 bases; bases outside gene matches: 13. Germline CDR1 GTSNPN, CDR2 SVGIG (reference sequence). CDR3 length: 16 residues.

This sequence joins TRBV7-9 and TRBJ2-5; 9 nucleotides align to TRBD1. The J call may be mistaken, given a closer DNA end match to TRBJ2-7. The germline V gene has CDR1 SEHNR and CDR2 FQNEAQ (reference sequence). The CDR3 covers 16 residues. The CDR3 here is CASSSFSGTGSYEQYF. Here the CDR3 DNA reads TGTGCCAGCAGCTCTTTCTCCGGGACAGGGTCCTACGAGCAGTACTTC.

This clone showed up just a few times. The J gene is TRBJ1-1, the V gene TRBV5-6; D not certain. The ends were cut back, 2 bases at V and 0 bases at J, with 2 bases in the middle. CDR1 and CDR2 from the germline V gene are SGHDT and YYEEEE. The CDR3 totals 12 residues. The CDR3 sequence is CASSFMNTEAFF. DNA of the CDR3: TGTGCCAGCAGCTTCATGAACACTGAAGCTTTCTTT.

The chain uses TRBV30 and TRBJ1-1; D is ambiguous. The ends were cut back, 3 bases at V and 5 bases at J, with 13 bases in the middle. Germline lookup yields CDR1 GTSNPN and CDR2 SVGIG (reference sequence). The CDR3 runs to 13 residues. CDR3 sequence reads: CAWSRIRGTEAFF. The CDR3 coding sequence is TGTGCCTGGAGCAGAATTCGGGGAACTGAAGCTTTCTTT.

CDR3 bases: TGTGCCAGCAGGTTACAGATCGTTGGGTCCTACGAGCAGTACTTC. It is translated as CASRLQIVGSYEQYF. The genes are TRBV6-1 and TRBJ2-7, with D unresolved. The germline gives CDR1 MNHNS, CDR2 SASEGT. The CDR3 length is 15 residues. Trimming removed 6 bases from V and 1 base from J, with 16 bases in between.

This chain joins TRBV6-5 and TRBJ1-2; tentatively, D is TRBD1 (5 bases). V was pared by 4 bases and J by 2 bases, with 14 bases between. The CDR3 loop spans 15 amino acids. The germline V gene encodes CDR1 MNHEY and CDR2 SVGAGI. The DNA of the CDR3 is TGTGCCAGCAGTTGGGGAGGGACGGGGAACTATGGCTACACCTTC. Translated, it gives CASSWGGTGNYGYTF.

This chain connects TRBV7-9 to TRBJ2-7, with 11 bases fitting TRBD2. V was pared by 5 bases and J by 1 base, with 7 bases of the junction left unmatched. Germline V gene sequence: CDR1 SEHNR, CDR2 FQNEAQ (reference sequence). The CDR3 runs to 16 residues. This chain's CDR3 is CASSPGTSGKSYEQYF. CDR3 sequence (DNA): TGTGCCAGCAGCCCTGGGACTAGCGGAAAGTCCTACGAGCAGTACTTC.

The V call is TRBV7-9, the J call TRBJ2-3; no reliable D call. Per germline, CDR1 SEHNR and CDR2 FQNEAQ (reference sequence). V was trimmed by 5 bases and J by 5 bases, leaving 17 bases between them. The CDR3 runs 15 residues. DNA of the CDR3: TGTGCCAGCAGCCTAACGGATCCTAGGCTAGATACGCAGTATTTT. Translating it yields CASSLTDPRLDTQYF.

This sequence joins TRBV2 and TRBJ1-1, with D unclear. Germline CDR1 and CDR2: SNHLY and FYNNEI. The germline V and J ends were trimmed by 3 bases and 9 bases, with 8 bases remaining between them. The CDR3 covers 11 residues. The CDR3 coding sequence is TGTGCCAGCAGTGATACACTACAAGCTTTCTTT. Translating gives CASSDTLQAFF.

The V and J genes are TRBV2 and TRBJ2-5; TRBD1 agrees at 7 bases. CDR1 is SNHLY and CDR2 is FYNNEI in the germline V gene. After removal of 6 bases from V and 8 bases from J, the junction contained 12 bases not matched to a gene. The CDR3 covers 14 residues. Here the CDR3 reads CASRSPGQSETQYF. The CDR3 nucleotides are TGTGCCAGCAGGTCCCCGGGACAGTCTGAAACCCAGTACTTC.

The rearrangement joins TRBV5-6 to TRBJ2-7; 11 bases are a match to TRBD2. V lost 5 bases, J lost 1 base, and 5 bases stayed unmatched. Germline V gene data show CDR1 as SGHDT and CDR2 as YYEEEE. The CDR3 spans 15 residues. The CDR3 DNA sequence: TGTGCCAGCAGTCTGACTAGCGGGGTTTCCTACGAGCAGTACTTC. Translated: CASSLTSGVSYEQYF.